Listed below are T cell receptor beta chains from one sample, sequenced in a study of T cell changes during pregnancy in multiple sclerosis. This table comes from immunoSEQ multiplex PCR, and its TCRdb copy is limited to in-frame clones, with some not included. The sample lists 30,000 to 35,000 clones; about 91% were seen once. The sequences come from CD8+ T cells from peripheral blood mononuclear cells, collected in the first trimester of pregnancy. These receptors all come from a female donor with multiple sclerosis, enrolled in a pregnancy study. CDR3s leave out the opening cysteine and the closing phenylalanine or tryptophan. A clone size is listed for some rows: how often the clone was seen (once, few, many), or a class if it is expanded.

>-|TRBV6-5
ASSYLTGGRETQY
>-|TRBV5-6
ASSFPRWGGNEQF
>-|TRBV7-2
ASSLAGSHTDTQY
>-|TRBV7-9
ASSLSSVETQY
>few|TRBV6-4
ASSPSVETDTQY
>-|TRBV11-3
ASSLRGGEVTDTQY
>-|TRBV4-3
ASSRTSGGAGEQF
>-|TRBV7-9
ASSSFSYEQY
>-|TRBV19
ASSLERSSYNEQF
>-|TRBV6-4
ASSELAGDYNEQF
>-|TRBV6-5
ASSPDRVGTEAF
>few|TRBV7-9
ASSPMAGSYEQY
>few|TRBV13
ASSSTENTEAF
>-|TRBV27
ASSPEGVETQY
>-|TRBV27
ASRLGLAGKEQY
>-|TRBV5-5
ASSLGSGQPQH
>-|TRBV6-4
ASSQTGGSTDTQY
>-|TRBV5-8
ASSLKSPSYEQY
>-|TRBV10-3
AISETGTGVNFGNQPQH
>once|TRBV4-3
ASSQNRETNSPLH
>-|TRBV5-4
ASSSLAGSSYEQY
>-|TRBV6-1
ASSEGGVSTDTQY
>-|TRBV2
ASSANDRMNTEAF
>-|TRBV5-1
ASSLAASGSITDTQY
>-|TRBV29-1
SVPGTGDDGYT
>-|TRBV27
ASSSFGLPQH
>-|TRBV6-6
ASNRGGNYGYT
>once|TRBV28
ASHPGSGSNTDTQY
>-|TRBV27
ASSLSEPGQGTYSNQPQH
>-|TRBV5-4
ASSLGLAGDTGELF
>-|TRBV2
ASSEGMGALQYGYT
>-|TRBV28
ASTLITGGGESNEQF
>-|TRBV28
ASSSPEGPYNEQF
>-|TRBV6-1
ASSERQGVWEIGYT
>-|TRBV5-4
ASSLGLAGETQY
>-|TRBV5-1
ASSSLTSGAYNEQF
>-|TRBV28
ASSLLTANEKLF
>-|TRBV7-3
ATALAGGTDTQY
>-|TRBV28
ASSWAAADGYT
>once|TRBV5-4
ASSLGGQEGSYGYT
>-|TRBV30
AWSPGTGNANYGYT
>-|TRBV4-2
ASSQVTSGSDEQF